This entry features one TCR beta chain sequence. What it recognizes is unknown. This specimen belongs to a study of blood T cells in healthy people across ages. Germline V CDR1 and CDR2: SEHNR, FQNEAQ (reference sequence). The CDR3 loop spans 14 amino acids. The V segment lost 7 bases and the J segment 5 bases; nucleotides outside the gene matches: 9. Using a J-beta primer mix together with a sample-barcoded 5' primer, a second PCR was run for about 6 to 11 cycles. TCRdb ran MiXCR on the 5' RACE reads and lists one entry per CDR3 protein. The profile shows about 1.4 million distinct CDR3 sequences, approximately 59% of them singletons. Findings and caveats of the study: There were more naive CD4+ cells and higher diversity in long-lived donors than in aged donors. Estimates of total diversity, which came from one million sequenced T cells, were considered to be underestimates. A strong correlation was seen between TCR beta diversity and naive T cell percentage.

The sequencing input was blood. The chain joins TRBV7-9 to TRBJ2-7; 9 nucleotides align to TRBD2. The TCR sequence derives from a man aged 18 to 29 in good health. CDR3 DNA: TGTGCCAGCAACCCAGCGGGGGGTCCCGACGAGCAGTACTTC. This gives the protein CASNPAGGPDEQYF.